A selection of T cell receptor beta chains follows, all from one sample in a study of cytomegalovirus exposure and HLA in healthy donors. Sequencing was performed with immunoSEQ multiplex PCR; in TCRdb, only in-frame clones are kept and a portion is missing. The sample lists over 100,000 clones, 60% to 85% occurring once. Sample: PBMCs. The receptors shown here come from a woman between 18 and 29 years old in good health and CMV-seropositive. The CDR3 runs from the conserved cysteine through the conserved F or W. The D gene is left open where the match is weak. Size values are once, few and many counts, or a class for expanded clones, and some rows have none.

cdr3_nt cdr3_aa v_call d_call j_call clone_size
TGTGCCAGCAGCCCCAGGACAGGGGCGGGGAACACTGAAGCTTTCTTT CASSPRTGAGNTEAFF TRBV27 TRBD1 TRBJ1-1 few
TGCGCCAGCAGCCAAGAAAGGGGTAGCGGGAGTAGGGCAGATACGCAGTATTTT CASSQERGSGSRADTQYF TRBV4-1 TRBD2 TRBJ2-3 .
TGTGCCAGCAGTTGGGGACAGGGCGAGCAGTACTTC CASSWGQGEQYF TRBV27 TRBD1 TRBJ2-7 .
TGTGCCAGCCGAAATCAAGGGGATTATGGCTACACCTTC CASRNQGDYGYTF TRBV28 . TRBJ1-2 .
TGTGCCAGCCCCCCCGGTCCCCAGCATTTT CASPPGPQHF TRBV11-3 . TRBJ1-5 few
TGTGCCAGCGGGCCCCTCGGCGCCTCTAGCAGCTCTTACAATGAGCAGTTCTTC CASGPLGASSSSYNEQFF TRBV5-6 . TRBJ2-1 few
TGTGCCAGCAGCCTCCGCCCAGGCTACGAGCAGTACTTC CASSLRPGYEQYF TRBV2 . TRBJ2-7 .
TGTGCCAGCAGCCAGGGGACTAGCGGGAGTGGGTACAATGAGCAGTTCTTC CASSQGTSGSGYNEQFF TRBV7-2 TRBD2 TRBJ2-1 few
TGTGCCAGCTCTCTGCTAGCGGGAGGGCCTGGGGAGCAGTACTTC CASSLLAGGPGEQYF TRBV7-9 TRBD2 TRBJ2-7 .
TGTGCCAGCAGCTTAGCGGGAGGGCCCCCAGATACGCAGTATTTT CASSLAGGPPDTQYF TRBV7-9 TRBD2 TRBJ2-3 .
TGTGCCAGCAGCCCAGAGACACCTCAAGCGGGAGAGGTTGGCCGAGAGACCCAGTACTTC CASSPETPQAGEVGRETQYF TRBV27 TRBD2 TRBJ2-5 .
TGTGCCAGCAGTTTAGGCGGCTCATCCTACGAGCAGTACTTC CASSLGGSSYEQYF TRBV28 . TRBJ2-7 .
TGTGCCAGCAGTAAGCGGCTAGCCAAAAACATTCAGTACTTC CASSKRLAKNIQYF TRBV28 . TRBJ2-4 .
TGCAGTGCCACACTAGTCAATGAGCAGTTCTTC CSATLVNEQFF TRBV20-1 . TRBJ2-1 .
TGTGCCAGCAGTTTGGACAGGGGGAGGGAGACCCAGTACTTC CASSLDRGRETQYF TRBV6-1 TRBD1 TRBJ2-5 .
TGCGCCAGCAGCTTGCAACTAGCGGGGGGCACCGGGGAGCTGTTTTTT CASSLQLAGGTGELFF TRBV5-1 TRBD2 TRBJ2-2 few
TGTGCCAGTAGTATAGTCCCCCAAACAGATACGCAGTATTTT CASSIVPQTDTQYF TRBV19 . TRBJ2-3 .
TGTGCCTGGAGCGGGACTGCAGATACGCAGTATTTT CAWSGTADTQYF TRBV30 . TRBJ2-3 .
TGTGCCACCAGCAGAGGTGGGCAGGTTAATGAAAAACTGTTTTTT CATSRGGQVNEKLFF TRBV15 . TRBJ1-4 .
TGTGCCAGCTCCCTAGACAGGGCGAACCCTGAAGCTTTCTTT CASSLDRANPEAFF TRBV18 TRBD1 TRBJ1-1 .